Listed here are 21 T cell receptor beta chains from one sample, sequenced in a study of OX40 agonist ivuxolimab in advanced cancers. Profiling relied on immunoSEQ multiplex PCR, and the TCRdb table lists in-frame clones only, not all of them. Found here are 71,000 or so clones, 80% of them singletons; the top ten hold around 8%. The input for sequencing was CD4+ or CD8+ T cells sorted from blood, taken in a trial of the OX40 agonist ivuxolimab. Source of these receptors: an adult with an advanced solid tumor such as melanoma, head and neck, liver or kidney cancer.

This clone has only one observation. Here the CDR3 DNA reads TGTGCCAGCAGCTTAGTCGGAACAGATACGCAGTATTTT. It codes for CASSLVGTDTQYF. The rearrangement links TRBV7-2 to TRBJ2-3; D not certain. The CDR3 runs 13 residues. The V end lost 1 base, the J end lost 3 bases, and 5 bases lay between the germline ends. Germline V CDR1 and CDR2: SGHTA, FQGNSA.

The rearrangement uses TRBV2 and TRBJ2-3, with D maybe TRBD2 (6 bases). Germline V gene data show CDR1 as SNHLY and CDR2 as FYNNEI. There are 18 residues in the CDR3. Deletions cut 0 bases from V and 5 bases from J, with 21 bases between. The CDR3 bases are TGTGCCAGCAGTGAAGCGCTTCTACGGGGGTCCCTTGAAGATACGCAGTATTTT. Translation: CASSEALLRGSLEDTQYF.

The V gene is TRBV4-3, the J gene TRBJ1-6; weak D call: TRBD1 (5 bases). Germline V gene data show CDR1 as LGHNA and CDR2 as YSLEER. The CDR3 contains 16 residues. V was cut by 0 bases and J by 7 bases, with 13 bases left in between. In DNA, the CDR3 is TGCGCCAGCAGCCAAGATATGACAGCGACCAATTCACCCCTCCACTTT. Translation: CASSQDMTATNSPLHF.

Here the CDR3 DNA reads TGTGCCATCAGACCGAGACAGGCCAACTATGGCTACACCTTC. Its protein is CAIRPRQANYGYTF. This chain uses TRBV10-3 with TRBJ1-2; TRBD1 is a possible D gene (6 bases). The germline V gene has CDR1 ENHRY and CDR2 SYGVKD. The CDR3 contains 14 residues. V was pared by 6 bases and J by 2 bases, with 13 bases between.

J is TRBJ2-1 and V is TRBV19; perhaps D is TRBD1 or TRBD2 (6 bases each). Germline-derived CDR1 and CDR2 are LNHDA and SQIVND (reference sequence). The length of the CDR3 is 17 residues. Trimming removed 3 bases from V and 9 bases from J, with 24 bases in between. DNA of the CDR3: TGTGCCAGTAGTATTCGGATGGGCGGAGGGGGACCCGGTGAGCAGTTCTTC. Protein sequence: CASSIRMGGGGPGEQFF.

CDR3 loop: CASSLDRGVEKLFF. CDR3 coding DNA: TGTGCCAGCAGCCTGGACAGGGGGGTTGAAAAACTGTTTTTT. V and J are TRBV7-1 and TRBJ1-4; 10 nucleotides agree with TRBD1. TRBV7-1 is designated an ORF whose function remains uncertain. This CDR3 contains 14 residues. The ends lost 5 bases at V and 7 bases at J; junction bases unmatched: 4.

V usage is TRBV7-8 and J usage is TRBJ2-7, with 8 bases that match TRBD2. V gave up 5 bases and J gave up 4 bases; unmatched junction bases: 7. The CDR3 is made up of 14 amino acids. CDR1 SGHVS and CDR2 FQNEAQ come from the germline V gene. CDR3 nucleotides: TGTGCCAGCAGCCGTAGCGGGATCGGGTACGAGCAGTACTTC. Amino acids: CASSRSGIGYEQYF.

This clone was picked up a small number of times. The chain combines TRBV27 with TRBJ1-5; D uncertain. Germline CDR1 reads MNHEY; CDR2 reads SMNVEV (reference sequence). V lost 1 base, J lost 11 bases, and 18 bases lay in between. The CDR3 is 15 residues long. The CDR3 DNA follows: TGTGCCAGCAGTTTATGGGCCAGCCGGAAGGAGTCCCAGCATTTT. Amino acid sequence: CASSLWASRKESQHF.

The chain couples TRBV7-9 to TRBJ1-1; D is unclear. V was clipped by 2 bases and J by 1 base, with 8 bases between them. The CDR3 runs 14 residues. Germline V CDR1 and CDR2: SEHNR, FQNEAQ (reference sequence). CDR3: CASSLTGGNTEAFF. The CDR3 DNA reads TGTGCCAGCAGCTTAACGGGAGGGAACACTGAAGCTTTCTTT.

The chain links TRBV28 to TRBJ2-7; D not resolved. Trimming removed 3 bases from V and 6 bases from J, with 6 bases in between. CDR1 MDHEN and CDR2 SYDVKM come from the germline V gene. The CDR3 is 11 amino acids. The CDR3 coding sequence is TGTGCCAGCAGTTTTCCCAGCGAGCAGTACTTC. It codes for CASSFPSEQYF.

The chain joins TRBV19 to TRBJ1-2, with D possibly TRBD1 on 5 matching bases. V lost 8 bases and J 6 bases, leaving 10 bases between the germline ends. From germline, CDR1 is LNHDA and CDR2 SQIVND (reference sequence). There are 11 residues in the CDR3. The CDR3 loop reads CASERGNGYTF. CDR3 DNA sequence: TGTGCCAGTGAGCGGGGGAATGGCTACACCTTC.

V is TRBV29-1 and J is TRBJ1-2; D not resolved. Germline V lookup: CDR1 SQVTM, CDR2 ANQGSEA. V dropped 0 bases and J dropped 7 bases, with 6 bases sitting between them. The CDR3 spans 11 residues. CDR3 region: CSVEDLGGYTF. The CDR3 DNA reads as TGCAGCGTTGAAGATCTAGGTGGCTACACCTTC.

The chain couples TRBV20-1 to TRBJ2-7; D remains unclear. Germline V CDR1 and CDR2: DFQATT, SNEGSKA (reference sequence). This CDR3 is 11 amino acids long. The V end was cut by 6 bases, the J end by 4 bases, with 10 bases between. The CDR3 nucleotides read TGCAGTGCCAGTGACTGGTACGAGCAGTACTTC. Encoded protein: CSASDWYEQYF.

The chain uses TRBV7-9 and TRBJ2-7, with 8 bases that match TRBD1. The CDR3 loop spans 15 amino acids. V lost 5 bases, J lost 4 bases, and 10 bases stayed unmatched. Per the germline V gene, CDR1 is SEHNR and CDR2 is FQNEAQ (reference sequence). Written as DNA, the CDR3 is TGTGCCAGCAGCGCCTTCAGGGGGCGCGAGTACGAGCAGTACTTC. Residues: CASSAFRGREYEQYF.

The CDR3 DNA follows: TGTGCCAGAAGCTTGAAGCCCGACAGGTTAGGAGGCTATGGCTACACCTTC. Protein: CARSLKPDRLGGYGYTF. The J gene is TRBJ1-2, the V gene TRBV5-3; TRBD1 might be the D (6 bases). TRBV5-3 is an open reading frame, and its role is uncertain. Trimming took 1 base from V and 4 from J, leaving 20 bases between them. This CDR3 has 17 amino acids.

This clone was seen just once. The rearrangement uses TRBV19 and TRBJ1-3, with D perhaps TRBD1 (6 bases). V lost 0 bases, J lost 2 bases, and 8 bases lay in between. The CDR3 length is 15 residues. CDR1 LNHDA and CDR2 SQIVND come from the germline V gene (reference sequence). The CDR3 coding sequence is TGTGCCAGTAGTATAGACACAGGGACTGGAAACACCATATATTTT. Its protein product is CASSIDTGTGNTIYF.

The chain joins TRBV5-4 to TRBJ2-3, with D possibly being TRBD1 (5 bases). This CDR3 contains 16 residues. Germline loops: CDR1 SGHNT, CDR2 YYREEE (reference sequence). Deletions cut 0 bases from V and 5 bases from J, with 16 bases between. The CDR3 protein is CASSLVSVWGGDTQYF. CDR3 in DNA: TGTGCCAGCAGCTTGGTTAGTGTATGGGGCGGAGATACGCAGTATTTT.

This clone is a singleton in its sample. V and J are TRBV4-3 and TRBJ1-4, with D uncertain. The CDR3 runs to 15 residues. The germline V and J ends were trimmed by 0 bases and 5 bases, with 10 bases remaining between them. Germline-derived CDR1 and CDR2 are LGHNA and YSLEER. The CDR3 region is CASSQEPGKNEKLFF. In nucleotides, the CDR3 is TGCGCCAGCAGCCAAGAGCCGGGGAAGAATGAAAAACTGTTTTTT.

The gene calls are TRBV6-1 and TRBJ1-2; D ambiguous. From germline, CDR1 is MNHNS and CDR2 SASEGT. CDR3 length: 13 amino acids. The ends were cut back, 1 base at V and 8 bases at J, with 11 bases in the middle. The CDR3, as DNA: TGTGCCAGCAGTGAAGGCGGGGAAGGGGGCTACACCTTC. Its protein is CASSEGGEGGYTF.

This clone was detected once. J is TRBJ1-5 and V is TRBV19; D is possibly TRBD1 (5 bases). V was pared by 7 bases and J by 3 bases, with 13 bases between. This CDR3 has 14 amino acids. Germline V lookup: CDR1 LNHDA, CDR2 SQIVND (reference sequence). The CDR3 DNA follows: TGTGCCAGTACCCCTGACAGAACCAATCAGCCCCAGCATTTT. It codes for CASTPDRTNQPQHF.

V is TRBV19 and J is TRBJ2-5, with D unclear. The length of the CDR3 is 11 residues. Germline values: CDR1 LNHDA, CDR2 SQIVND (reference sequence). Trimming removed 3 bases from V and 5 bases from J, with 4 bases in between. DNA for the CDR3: TGTGCCAGTAGTATTGCGGAGACCCAGTACTTC. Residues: CASSIAETQYF.